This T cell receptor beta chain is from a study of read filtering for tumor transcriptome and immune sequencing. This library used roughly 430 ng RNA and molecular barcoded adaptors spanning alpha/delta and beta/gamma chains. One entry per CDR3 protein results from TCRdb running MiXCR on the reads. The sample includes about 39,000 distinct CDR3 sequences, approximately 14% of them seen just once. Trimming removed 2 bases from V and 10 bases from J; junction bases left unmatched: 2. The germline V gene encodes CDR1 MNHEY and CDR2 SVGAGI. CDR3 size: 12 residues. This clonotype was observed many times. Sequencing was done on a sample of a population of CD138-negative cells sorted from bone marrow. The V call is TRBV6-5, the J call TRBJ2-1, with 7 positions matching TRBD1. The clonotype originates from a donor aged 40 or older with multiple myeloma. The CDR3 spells CASSYTRGEQFF. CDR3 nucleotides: TGTGCCAGCAGTTACACCAGGGGGGAGCAGTTCTTC.